Following are 26 T cell receptor beta chains from one sample sequenced in a study of CD8 T cells in ankylosing spondylitis. TCRdb used MiXCR to reprocess the 5' RACE reads, holding one entry per CDR3 protein. The repertoire holds around 230,000 distinct CDR3 sequences, with over 7% as singletons. What was sequenced was blood, either unsorted or a sorted T cell fraction (not recorded which). These receptors all come from a female donor with ankylosing spondylitis or in good health (not recorded which).

This clonotype was counted at least ten times. V usage is TRBV12-3 or TRBV12-4 and J usage is TRBJ2-3, with a tentative D call TRBD2 (6 bases). V was cut by 3 bases and J by 2 bases, with 18 bases left in between. The CDR3 runs 17 residues. Here the CDR3 reads CASSLLGGTPSTDTQYF. CDR3 in DNA: TGTGCCAGCAGTTTGCTGGGCGGGACCCCCTCCACAGATACGCAGTATTTT.

The J gene is TRBJ2-2, the V gene TRBV7-2; 9 bases line up with TRBD2. CDR1 SGHTA and CDR2 FQGNSA come from the germline V gene. The CDR3 runs 18 residues. Losses at the gene ends were 1 base for V and 2 bases for J; bases not matched to a gene: 8. The chain's CDR3 is CASSLVPLAGENTGELFF. In DNA, the CDR3 is TGTGCCAGCAGCTTAGTGCCATTAGCGGGAGAAAACACCGGGGAGCTGTTTTTT.

This clonotype was seen ten or more times. The rearrangement uses TRBV20-1 and TRBJ2-1, with 7 bases aligning to TRBD1. The CDR3 consists of 13 residues. Germline assignment: CDR1 DFQATT and CDR2 SNEGSKA (reference sequence). Trimming took 3 bases from V and 5 from J; bases not matched to a gene: 4. The CDR3 reads CSARPGGHNEQFF. In nucleotides, the CDR3 is TGCAGTGCTAGGCCAGGGGGACACAATGAGCAGTTCTTC.

This clonotype was counted only a few times. The J gene is TRBJ2-3, the V gene TRBV4-1; 10 bases map to TRBD2. Germline values: CDR1 MGHRA, CDR2 YSYEKL. V trimming: 5 bases; J trimming: 2 bases; junction bases outside the gene matches: 19. This CDR3 spans 20 amino acids. DNA for the CDR3: TGCGCCAGCAGCTCCGGGCTAGCGGGAGTCCCATTGACCTCCACAGATACGCAGTATTTT. Amino acid sequence: CASSSGLAGVPLTSTDTQYF.

A remark on this clonotype: A much larger clone differs from this one at a single base, so this may be a read error. The chain carries TRBV5-1 and TRBJ1-3; maybe TRBD1 (5 bases). CDR1 is SGHRS and CDR2 is YFSETQ in the germline V gene. The CDR3 loop spans 14 amino acids. This CDR3 reads CASSRGEAGNTVYF. The CDR3 DNA is TGCGCCAGCAGTCGGGGGGAGGCTGGAAACACCGTATATTTT.

Ten or more counts support this clonotype. The rearrangement links TRBV6-6 to TRBJ1-2; possibly TRBD1 for D (5 bases). CDR3 length: 13 amino acids. Germline V gives CDR1 MNHNY, CDR2 SVGAGI (reference sequence). V was pared by 6 bases and J by 2 bases, with 10 bases between. CDR3 nucleotide sequence: TGTGCCAGCAGCAGACAGAGGAACTATGGCTACACCTTC. Residues: CASSRQRNYGYTF.

This clonotype has only a few counts. The V gene is TRBV5-1, the J gene TRBJ2-2, with D unclear. CDR1 SGHRS and CDR2 YFSETQ come from the germline V gene. V was cut by 4 bases and J by 3 bases, with 4 bases left in between. CDR3 size: 12 residues. The CDR3 protein is CASSQYTGELFF. The CDR3 DNA follows: TGCGCCAGCAGCCAGTACACCGGGGAGCTGTTTTTT.

On this clonotype: Given a much more abundant clone one base away, this may be a read error. The chain recombines TRBV10-3 with TRBJ2-1; D perhaps matches TRBD2 (5 bases). The CDR3 contains 13 residues. Germline CDR1 is ENHRY and CDR2 is SYGVKD. CDR3 protein: CAISPDSYNKQFF. In DNA, the CDR3 is TGTGCCATCAGCCCGGACTCCTACAATAAGCAGTTCTTC.

This clonotype showed up many times. The chain joins TRBV6-1 to TRBJ2-1; D ambiguous. V was clipped by 3 bases and J by 4 bases, with 13 bases between them. The CDR3 covers 15 residues. Germline values: CDR1 MNHNS, CDR2 SASEGT. The CDR3 DNA is TGTGCCAGCAGTGATGGTGGAGTAGGGTACAATGAGCAGTTCTTC. Amino acids: CASSDGGVGYNEQFF.

Notes on this clonotype: The conserved phenylalanine or tryptophan is not found at the CDR3 terminus, so this likely reflects a read error. The V call is TRBV4-3, the J call TRBJ2-5; 9 bases map to TRBD2. This CDR3 spans 14 amino acids. Unmatched junction bases numbered 5, after V lost 0 bases and J lost 9 bases. The germline gives CDR1 LGHNA, CDR2 YSLEER. In nucleotides, the CDR3 is TGCGCCAGCAGCCAAGAGGCGGGAGGGGAGGCCCAGTACTCC. As protein: CASSQEAGGEAQYS.

This clonotype was detected ten times or more. The rearrangement links TRBV5-1 to TRBJ2-7; 7 bases match TRBD1. The trim removed 7 bases at V and 3 bases at J, leaving 7 bases unmatched. The CDR3 runs 13 residues. Per germline, CDR1 SGHRS and CDR2 YFSETQ. Written as DNA, the CDR3 is TGCGCCAGCGGCAGACAGGGTAACTACGAGCAGTACTTC. Amino acids: CASGRQGNYEQYF.

In this sample, this clonotype turned up many times. The chain has TRBV15 and TRBJ1-1; TRBD1 is a possible D gene (5 bases). CDR1 LNHNV and CDR2 YYDKDF come from the germline V gene (reference sequence). The ends were cut back, 1 base at V and 1 base at J, with 16 bases in the middle. This CDR3 comprises 17 residues. Here the CDR3 DNA reads TGTGCCACCAGCAGAGGAGACGTGGGGGATCGGAACACTGAAGCTTTCTTT. Protein product: CATSRGDVGDRNTEAFF.

Details on this clonotype: This sequence may be a read error, since a much larger clone differs from it by one base. The rearrangement links TRBV2 to TRBJ2-1; D unclear. This CDR3 region has 10 residues. V dropped 3 bases and J dropped 15 bases, with 9 bases sitting between them. Germline V gene data show CDR1 as SNHLY and CDR2 as FYNNEI. The CDR3, as DNA: TGTGCCAGCAGTGATGGTTCCGTGTTCTTC. Translated: CASSDGSVFF.

In its sample, this clonotype was seen many times. The rearrangement uses TRBV24-1 and TRBJ1-3, with 7 nucleotides matching TRBD1. The CDR3 runs to 14 residues. Germline V lookup: CDR1 KGHDR, CDR2 SFDVKD. With 10 bases clipped from V and 0 bases from J, the junction kept 5 bases outside the gene matches. The CDR3 is CATMGQSSGNTIYF. As DNA, the CDR3 is TGTGCCACGATGGGACAGAGCTCTGGAAACACCATATATTTT.

Ten or more counts support this clonotype. The J gene is TRBJ1-5, the V gene TRBV6-1; D is ambiguous. Germline V CDR1 and CDR2: MNHNS, SASEGT. The CDR3 extends over 16 amino acids. V dropped 1 base and J dropped 1 base, with 11 bases sitting between them. In nucleotides, the CDR3 is TGTGCCAGCAGTGAAGGCGTCGATCCGAGCAATCAGCCCCAGCATTTT. It codes for CASSEGVDPSNQPQHF.

In this sample, this clonotype turned up many times. The V call is TRBV5-1, the J call TRBJ2-7; TRBD1 matches 8 bases. The V gene end was trimmed by 7 bases and the J gene end by 3 bases; junction bases not matched to a gene: 9. The germline V gene has CDR1 SGHRS and CDR2 YFSETQ. This CDR3 comprises 14 residues. The CDR3 reads CASYPGGGNYEQYF. The DNA of the CDR3 is TGCGCCAGCTACCCAGGGGGCGGGAACTACGAGCAGTACTTC.

The genes are TRBV21-1 and TRBJ2-1; the table's D call, TRBD2, was not checked against the DNA. TRBV21-1 is described as a pseudogene. This CDR3 contains 18 residues. The chain's CDR3 is CASSKKPGLAGGYNEQFF. The CDR3 nucleotides are TGTGCCAGCAGCAAAAAACCGGGACTAGCGGGAGGATACAATGAGCAGTTCTTC.

In its sample, this clonotype was seen many times. This chain links TRBV20-1 with TRBJ1-1, with 8 bases that match TRBD1. The CDR3 extends over 13 amino acids. CDR1 and CDR2 from the germline V gene are DFQATT and SNEGSKA (reference sequence). The V segment lost 0 bases and the J segment 5 bases; nucleotides outside the gene matches: 2. The CDR3 spells CSAREDRVTEAFF. The DNA of the CDR3 is TGCAGTGCTAGAGAGGACAGGGTTACTGAAGCTTTCTTT.

In its sample, this clonotype was seen many times. The rearrangement uses TRBV6-1 and TRBJ2-3; D unclear. The germline V gene encodes CDR1 MNHNS and CDR2 SASEGT. This CDR3 has 13 amino acids. Trimming cost V 8 bases and J 2 bases, with 11 bases left between them. CDR3 nucleotide sequence: TGTGCCAGCCTAGGCTATCTCACAGATACGCAGTATTTT. Protein product: CASLGYLTDTQYF.

This clonotype was detected ten times or more. The chain has TRBV5-4 and TRBJ1-6; no clear D gene. Trimming took 0 bases from V and 7 from J, leaving 11 bases between them. The CDR3 extends over 15 amino acids. Germline loops: CDR1 SGHNT, CDR2 YYREEE (reference sequence). Here the CDR3 DNA reads TGTGCCAGCAGCTTGGGTTGGGGTGCCAATTCACCCCTCCACTTT. It translates to CASSLGWGANSPLHF.

This clonotype was recorded once. The chain combines TRBV11-2 with TRBJ1-2, with no clear D. This CDR3 spans 14 amino acids. V was clipped by 1 base and J by 7 bases, with 13 bases between them. Germline CDR1 is SGHAT and CDR2 is FQNNGV. The chain's CDR3 is CASSLAAATGGYTF. The CDR3 DNA follows: TGTGCCAGCAGCTTAGCGGCGGCGACGGGTGGCTACACCTTC. The full variable domain, its missing parts supplied by reference TRBV11-2 and TRBJ1-2, is EAGVAQSPRYKIIEKRQSVAFWCNPISGHATLYWYQQILGQGPKLLIQFQNNGVVDDSQLPKDRFSAERLKGVDSTLKIQPAKLEDSAVYLCASSLAAATGGYTFGSGTRLTVV.

This clonotype was observed at least ten times. The chain uses TRBV3-1 and TRBJ1-3; D gene unclear. The CDR3 sequence is 15 residues long. Per the germline V gene, CDR1 is LGHDT and CDR2 is YNNKEL (reference sequence). The ends were cut back, 3 bases at V and 1 base at J, with 10 bases in the middle. CDR3 region: CASSQMDTSGNTIYF. CDR3 DNA sequence: TGTGCCAGCAGCCAGATGGATACGTCTGGAAACACCATATATTTT.

This clonotype showed up many times. This chain links TRBV3-1 with TRBJ2-7; D is perhaps TRBD2 (6 bases). This CDR3 has 15 residues. The germline V gene has CDR1 LGHDT and CDR2 YNNKEL (reference sequence). Trimming took off 7 bases at V and 0 bases at J, with 16 bases between the two ends. The CDR3 DNA reads TGTGCCAGCACCCCCGGGACTCCGAGCTCCTACGAGCAGTACTTC. Its translation: CASTPGTPSSYEQYF.

This clonotype occurred many times. This sequence joins TRBV28 and TRBJ2-7; no clear D gene. In germline, CDR1 is MDHEN, CDR2 SYDVKM. The CDR3 has 15 amino acids. Trimming left V 6 bases short and J 2 bases short, with 17 bases between. CDR3 nucleotides: TGTGCCAGCAGCCCCTCGGCCAACCAGGCCTACGAGCAGTACTTC. Translated, it gives CASSPSANQAYEQYF.

This clonotype came up many times. The V call is TRBV20-1, the J call TRBJ2-5; D ambiguous. The V and J ends lost 6 bases and 4 bases respectively, with 21 bases between them. This CDR3 has 15 amino acids. Germline CDR1 DFQATT, CDR2 SNEGSKA (reference sequence). The chain's CDR3 is CSALYPSSSRETQYF. The CDR3 region has the DNA TGCAGTGCCTTATACCCGTCGTCGTCCCGAGAGACCCAGTACTTC.

The rearrangement joins TRBV7-2 to TRBJ1-2, with D perhaps matching TRBD1 (6 bases). Germline V gives CDR1 SGHTA, CDR2 FQGNSA. V was pared by 5 bases and J by 4 bases, with 14 bases between. The length of the CDR3 is 14 residues. DNA of the CDR3: TGTGCCAGCAGCGGACCGTCGGGGGCCTATGGCTACACCTTC. Protein sequence: CASSGPSGAYGYTF.